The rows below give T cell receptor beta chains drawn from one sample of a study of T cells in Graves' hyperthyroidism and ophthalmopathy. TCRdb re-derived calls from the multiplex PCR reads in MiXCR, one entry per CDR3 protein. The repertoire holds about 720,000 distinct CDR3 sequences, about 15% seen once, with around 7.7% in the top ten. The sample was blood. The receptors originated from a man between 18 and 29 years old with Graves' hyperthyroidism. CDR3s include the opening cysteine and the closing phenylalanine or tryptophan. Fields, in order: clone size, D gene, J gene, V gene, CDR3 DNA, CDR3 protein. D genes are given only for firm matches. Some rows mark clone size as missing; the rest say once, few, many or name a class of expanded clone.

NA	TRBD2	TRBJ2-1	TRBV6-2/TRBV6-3	TGTGCCAGCAACTTCGTCGGGGGGTCCAATGAGCAGTTCTTC	CASNFVGGSNEQFF
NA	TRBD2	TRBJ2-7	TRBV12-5	TGTGCTAGTGGCCCTAGCGGGAGATACGAGCAGTACTTC	CASGPSGRYEQYF
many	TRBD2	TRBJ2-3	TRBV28	TGTGCCAGCATTGGGGGACTAGCGGGATTGACAGATACGCAGTATTTT	CASIGGLAGLTDTQYF
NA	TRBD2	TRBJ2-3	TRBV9	TGTGCCAGCAGCGTAGCGGCTAGCGGGGGGGCAGATACGCAGTATTTT	CASSVAASGGADTQYF
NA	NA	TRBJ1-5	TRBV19	TGTGCCGGAGGGAAGGGCAATCAGCCCCAGCATTTT	CAGGKGNQPQHF
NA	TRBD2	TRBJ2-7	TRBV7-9	TGTGCCAGCCAAGGACTAGACTACGAGCAGTACTTC	CASQGLDYEQYF
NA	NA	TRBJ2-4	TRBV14	TGTGCCAGCAGCCAAGGGGCCGGAAACATTCAGTACTTC	CASSQGAGNIQYF
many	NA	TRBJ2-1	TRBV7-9	TGCGCCAGCAGCCGGGACAATGAGCAGTTCTTC	CASSRDNEQFF
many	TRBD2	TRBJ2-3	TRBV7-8	TGTGCCAGCAGCTTAGCTCGGGTAGCGGGACCCACAGATACGCAGTATTTT	CASSLARVAGPTDTQYF
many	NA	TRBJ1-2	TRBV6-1	TGTGCCAGCAGTCGATGGTGGGGCTACACCTTC	CASSRWWGYTF
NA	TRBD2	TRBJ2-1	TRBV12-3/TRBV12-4	TGTGCCAGCAGCCCGGGACTAGCGGGGGGGCAGTTCTTC	CASSPGLAGGQFF
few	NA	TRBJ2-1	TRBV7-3	TGTGCCAGCAGCTTATCCCACGTAGCGGAGAAGCAGTTCTTC	CASSLSHVAEKQFF
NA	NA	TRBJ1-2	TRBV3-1	TGTGCCAGCAGCCAAGACCACGGGCAACATGGCTACACCTTC	CASSQDHGQHGYTF
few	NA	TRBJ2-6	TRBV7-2	TGTGCCAGCAGCTTAGTCGCTGGGGCCAACGTCCTGACTTTC	CASSLVAGANVLTF
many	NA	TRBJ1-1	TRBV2	TGTGCCAGCAGTGATACGGGGGGGAACACTGAAGCTTTCTTT	CASSDTGGNTEAFF
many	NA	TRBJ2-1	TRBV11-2	TGTGCCAGCAGCTTAGGGGTCGGGGGCACTCGCAATGAGCAGTTCTTC	CASSLGVGGTRNEQFF
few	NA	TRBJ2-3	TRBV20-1	TGCAGTGCAAGAGAGAGGGTAGTCAGTCCAGATACGCAGTATTTT	CSARERVVSPDTQYF
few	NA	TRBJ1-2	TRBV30	TGTGCCTTTCTTGGGAGCTATGGCTACACCTTC	CAFLGSYGYTF
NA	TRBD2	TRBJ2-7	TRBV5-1	TGCGCCAGCAGGCTCGGACTAGTCGACTACGAGCAGTACTTC	CASRLGLVDYEQYF
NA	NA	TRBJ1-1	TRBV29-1	TGCAGCCTCTCGGACCCGGGGACTGAAGCTTTCTTT	CSLSDPGTEAFF
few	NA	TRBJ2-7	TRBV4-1	TGCGCCAGCAGCGACTTTCCCTTCTACGAGCAGTACTTC	CASSDFPFYEQYF
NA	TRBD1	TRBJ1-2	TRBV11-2	TGTGCCAGCAGGCTATTGACAGGGGACGGCTGTGGCTACACCTTC	CASRLLTGDGCGYTF
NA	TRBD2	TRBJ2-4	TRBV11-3	TGTGCCAGCAGCTCCCTAGCGGGAGACATTCAGTACTTC	CASSSLAGDIQYF
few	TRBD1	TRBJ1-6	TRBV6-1	TGTGCCAGCAGTGATCGGGCAGGGGGTCTGGCGGTGCATTCACCCCTCCACTTT	CASSDRAGGLAVHSPLHF
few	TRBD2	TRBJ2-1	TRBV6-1	TGTGCCAGCAGTGAAGCGATGATACGGGAGGGGAATGAGCAGTTCTTC	CASSEAMIREGNEQFF
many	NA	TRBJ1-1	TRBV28	TGTGCCAGCAGTTTATGGCGGGGGACCGCTGAAGCTTTCTTT	CASSLWRGTAEAFF
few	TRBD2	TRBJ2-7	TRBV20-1	TGCAGTGCTAGTGGGACTAGCGGGGAAAGCGAGCAGTACTTC	CSASGTSGESEQYF
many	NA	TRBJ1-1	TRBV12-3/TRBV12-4	TGTGCCAGCAGTCCCCGAGGCTCTTCTTTGGGGAACACTGAAGCTTTCTTT	CASSPRGSSLGNTEAFF
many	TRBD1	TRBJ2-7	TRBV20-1	TGCAGTGCTACCCGGACAGGGGGTGGCGAGCAGTACTTC	CSATRTGGGEQYF
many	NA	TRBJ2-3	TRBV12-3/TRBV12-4	TGTGCCAGCAGTTCACTGGACAGCACAGATACGCAGTATTTT	CASSSLDSTDTQYF
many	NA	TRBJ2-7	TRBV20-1	TGCAGTGCTAGACTGGGACCTTACTCCTCCTACGAGCAGTACTTC	CSARLGPYSSYEQYF
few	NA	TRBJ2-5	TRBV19	TGTGCCAGTAATCGAGGATCGGGGGAAGAGACCCAGTACTTC	CASNRGSGEETQYF
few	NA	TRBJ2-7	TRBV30	TGTGCCTGGCGCGAAAGGACCCGGAGGGGCTACGAGCAGTACTTC	CAWRERTRRGYEQYF
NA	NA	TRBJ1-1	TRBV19	TGTGCCAGTAGTATAGCAGGTCAAGGGAACACTGAAGCTTTCTTT	CASSIAGQGNTEAFF
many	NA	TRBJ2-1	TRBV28	TGTGCCAGCACCTTGGGGGGGCTCGACAATGAGCAGTTCTTC	CASTLGGLDNEQFF
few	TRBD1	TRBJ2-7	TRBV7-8	TGTGCCAGCAGCTTAGCGGGGACAGGGAGGTCCTACGAGCAGTACTTC	CASSLAGTGRSYEQYF
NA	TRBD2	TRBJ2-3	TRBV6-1	TGTGCCAGCAGTGAAACTCGACTAGCGGCTAGCACAGATACGCAGTATTTT	CASSETRLAASTDTQYF
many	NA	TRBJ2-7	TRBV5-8	TGTGCCAGCAGCTCTCTGGCGGTCTCCTACGAGCAGTACTTC	CASSSLAVSYEQYF
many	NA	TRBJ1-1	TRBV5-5	TGTGCCAGCAGCGCCCCGGGACTAGGGGCGACTGAAGCTTTCTTT	CASSAPGLGATEAFF
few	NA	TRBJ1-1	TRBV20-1	TGCAGTGCCTCTGCGGAGGCCCTTGTTGGGACTGAAGCTTTCTTT	CSASAEALVGTEAFF
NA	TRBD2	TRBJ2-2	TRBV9	TGTGCCAGCAGCGACCCCTGGGGGGGAGGACTGGAAGGGGTCGGGGAGCTGTTTTTT	CASSDPWGGGLEGVGELFF
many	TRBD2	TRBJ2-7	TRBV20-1	TGCAGTGCTAGAGACCCCGGGGTAGCGGGAGTCTACGAGCAGTACTTC	CSARDPGVAGVYEQYF
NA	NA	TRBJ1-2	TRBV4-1	TGCGCCAGCAGACCGACAGGCCTCCGGGACTATGGCTACACCTTT	CASRPTGLRDYGYTF
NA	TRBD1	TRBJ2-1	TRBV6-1	TGTGCCAGTAAGACAGGGGATTTCTACAATGAGCAGTTCTTC	CASKTGDFYNEQFF
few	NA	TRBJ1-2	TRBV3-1	TGTGCCAGCAGCCTCGGACAGAAAGCTAACTATGGCTACACCTTC	CASSLGQKANYGYTF
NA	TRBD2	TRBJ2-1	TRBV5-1	TGTGCCAGCAGCTTAGGCCTTAGCGGGACCACCCGGTTCTTC	CASSLGLSGTTRFF